This T cell receptor beta chain emerged from a study of vaccination and CD4 T cells after COVID-19. Study-wide context: Six males and four females, two of them Hispanic, were enrolled as convalescents. As control conditions, cultures were given either a CEFX pool serving as positive control, an HIV-1 Nef pool, or no peptide at all.

Treatment described: roughly 10-day PBMC culture with coronavirus spike peptide pools or control peptides (ViraFEST assay). ViraFEST relied on peptide pools to expand antigen-specific T cells; the TCRs were sequenced afterward. Sequence data for DNA of cultured CD4+ T cells were generated by the Oncomine TCR Beta short-read assay. Using its own MiXCR run on the PCR reads, TCRdb lists one record per CDR3 protein. The table lists around 19,000 distinct CDR3 sequences, roughly 52% of them singletons. Remarks on this clonotype: What it binds is unknown.

Study conclusions and caveats: Looking at convalescent patients, 304 of their 307 vaccine-specific clones were spike mono-reactive.

The V gene's germline CDR1 is SGHTA and CDR2 FQGNSA. Trimming took off 3 bases at V and 6 bases at J, with 12 bases between the two ends. CDR3 size: 15 residues. This TCR came from a human donor who had recovered from COVID-19. The rearrangement links TRBV7-2 to TRBJ1-6, with a weak D call TRBD1 (5 bases). The sequenced material came from CD4+ T cells from blood, cultured in vitro. CDR3 loop: CASSFPQGGNSPLHF. CDR3 nucleotides: TGTGCCAGCAGCTTCCCCCAGGGAGGTAATTCACCCCTCCACTTT.